The rows below give T cell receptor beta chains drawn from one sample of a study of blood T cell repertoires in COVID-19. Sequencing used immunoSEQ multiplex PCR; TCRdb keeps in-frame clones, though not all of them. The table includes nearly 250,000 clones, approximately 85% detected once. The sequenced material came from PBMCs or T cells enriched from blood (not recorded which). These receptors originate from a woman between 45 and 60 years old with acute COVID-19. The CDR3 runs from the conserved cysteine through the conserved F or W. The order of the fields is J gene, V gene, D gene, clone size, CDR3 DNA, CDR3 protein. The D gene is left open where the match is weak. Rows give clone size only sometimes, using once, few, many, or a class for an expanded clone.

J: TRBJ1-5; V: TRBV10-3; D: TRBD1; size: NA; DNA: TGTGCCATCAGTGAGTCGAAAGGGACAGACAATCCCCAGCATTTT; CDR3: CAISESKGTDNPQHF
J: TRBJ2-3; V: TRBV5-1; D: TRBD2; size: NA; DNA: TGCGCCAGCAGCTTGGCCAAGATAACTAGCGAGGCAGATACGCAGTATTTT; CDR3: CASSLAKITSEADTQYF
J: TRBJ1-1; V: TRBV19; D: NA; size: NA; DNA: TGTGCCAGTAGTATGGACAGTTACATGAACACTGAAGCTTTCTTT; CDR3: CASSMDSYMNTEAFF
J: TRBJ1-1; V: TRBV5-1; D: NA; size: once; DNA: TGCGCCAGCAGCTTGCAGGCCATGAACACTGAAGCTTTCTTT; CDR3: CASSLQAMNTEAFF
J: TRBJ1-2; V: TRBV10-3; D: NA; size: once; DNA: TGTGCCATCAGTGAGGAGACAGGTGGCTACACCTTC; CDR3: CAISEETGGYTF
J: TRBJ2-1; V: TRBV11-2; D: NA; size: NA; DNA: TGTGCCAGCAGCTTCCTAGATTCCTACAATGAGCAGTTCTTC; CDR3: CASSFLDSYNEQFF
J: TRBJ1-2; V: TRBV3-1/TRBV3-2; D: NA; size: NA; DNA: TGTGCCAGCAGCCGCGGAACTCAGGGGTATGGCTACACCTTC; CDR3: CASSRGTQGYGYTF
J: TRBJ2-7; V: TRBV30; D: NA; size: NA; DNA: TGTGCCTGGAGTCGACAGTCCTACGAGCAGTACTTC; CDR3: CAWSRQSYEQYF
J: TRBJ1-2; V: TRBV9; D: TRBD1; size: NA; DNA: TGTGCCAGCAGCCCCTCCACGGGACAGGGCTACGGCTACACCTTC; CDR3: CASSPSTGQGYGYTF
J: TRBJ1-5; V: TRBV4-1; D: NA; size: NA; DNA: TGCGCCAGCAGCCAAGACGGTTCGAGCAATCAGCCCCAGCATTTT; CDR3: CASSQDGSSNQPQHF
J: TRBJ1-2; V: TRBV5-5; D: TRBD1; size: NA; DNA: TGTGCCAGCAGCTCCACCGGGACAGGGGGCCATGGCTACACCTTC; CDR3: CASSSTGTGGHGYTF
J: TRBJ1-5; V: TRBV30; D: TRBD1; size: NA; DNA: TGTGCCTGGAGTGTAGGGGGCGCGCCCCAGCCCCAGCATTTT; CDR3: CAWSVGGAPQPQHF
J: TRBJ2-7; V: TRBV6-5; D: NA; size: NA; DNA: TGTGCCAGCAGCAATCAGGAGGGTTTCTCCTACGAGCAGTACTTC; CDR3: CASSNQEGFSYEQYF
J: TRBJ2-1; V: TRBV27; D: TRBD2; size: NA; DNA: TGTGCCAGCACCACCCGGACTAGCCAGAGCTCCTACAATGAGCAGTTCTTC; CDR3: CASTTRTSQSSYNEQFF
J: TRBJ1-1; V: TRBV6-5; D: TRBD1; size: NA; DNA: TGTGCCAGCAGTAGGACAGGGGCGAACACTGAAGCTTTCTTT; CDR3: CASSRTGANTEAFF
J: TRBJ2-5; V: TRBV29-1; D: NA; size: NA; DNA: TGCAGCGTTGATATAATAGAGACCCAGTACTTC; CDR3: CSVDIIETQYF
J: TRBJ2-3; V: TRBV5-6; D: NA; size: NA; DNA: TGTGCCAGCAGTTTGAGTGGGGCGGCAGATACGCAGTATTTT; CDR3: CASSLSGAADTQYF
J: TRBJ1-5; V: TRBV19; D: TRBD1; size: once; DNA: TGTGCCAGTAGTATGACAGGGGTAAAGGAGCCCCAGCATTTT; CDR3: CASSMTGVKEPQHF
J: TRBJ1-6; V: TRBV7-6; D: NA; size: NA; DNA: TGTGCCAGCAGCTTAGTGCGGTCAGGGGATTCACCCCTCCACTTT; CDR3: CASSLVRSGDSPLHF
J: TRBJ1-1; V: TRBV18; D: NA; size: NA; DNA: TGTGCCAGCTCACCATTTAGTGCGACAGTAGGCCTGAACACTGAAGCTTTCTTT; CDR3: CASSPFSATVGLNTEAFF
J: TRBJ1-5; V: TRBV2; D: TRBD1; size: few; DNA: TGTGCCAGCAGTGTTGGGACAGGGGGAAGCAATCAGCCCCAGCATTTT; CDR3: CASSVGTGGSNQPQHF
J: TRBJ2-1; V: TRBV13; D: NA; size: few; DNA: TGTGCCAGCAGCCCCTTCGAGAGGTCGGGACTTAGAAATGAGCAGTTCTTC; CDR3: CASSPFERSGLRNEQFF
J: TRBJ2-3; V: TRBV6-5; D: TRBD1; size: few; DNA: TGTGCCAGCAGCAGACGGACAGGTGGTACAGATACGCAGTATTTT; CDR3: CASSRRTGGTDTQYF
J: TRBJ2-1; V: TRBV30; D: TRBD2; size: NA; DNA: TGTGCCTGGAGTGCGACTAGCGGGTATTACAATGAGCAGTTCTTC; CDR3: CAWSATSGYYNEQFF
J: TRBJ1-4; V: TRBV7-9; D: NA; size: NA; DNA: TGTGCCAGCAGCCTGCAGGGACTTAATGAAAAACTGTTTTTT; CDR3: CASSLQGLNEKLFF
J: TRBJ1-6; V: TRBV6-1; D: NA; size: once; DNA: TGTGCCAGCAGTGAAGGGGGGGGGCGGTGGAATTCACCCCTCCACTTT; CDR3: CASSEGGGRWNSPLHF
J: TRBJ2-3; V: TRBV5-1; D: TRBD2; size: NA; DNA: TGCGCCAGCAGCTTGTCCAGCGGGGCAGATACGCAGTATTTT; CDR3: CASSLSSGADTQYF
J: TRBJ2-6; V: TRBV3-1/TRBV3-2; D: TRBD2; size: NA; DNA: TGTGCCAGCAGCCAAGCCCGACTAGCGGATCACTCTGGGGCCAACGTCCTGACTTTC; CDR3: CASSQARLADHSGANVLTF
J: TRBJ2-7; V: TRBV7-8; D: TRBD1; size: NA; DNA: TGTGCCAGCACCCCGGACAGGGTATTGTACGAGCAGTACTTC; CDR3: CASTPDRVLYEQYF
J: TRBJ2-1; V: TRBV4-1; D: NA; size: NA; DNA: TGCGCCAGCAGCCAAGGCCCTTCTACTTACAATGAGCAGTTCTTC; CDR3: CASSQGPSTYNEQFF
J: TRBJ1-1; V: TRBV27; D: NA; size: NA; DNA: TGTGCCAGCAGTTTTACGGCAGGGCAGATTCCCCCCAAGGAAGCTTTCTTT; CDR3: CASSFTAGQIPPKEAFF
J: TRBJ1-2; V: TRBV4-2; D: NA; size: NA; DNA: TGTGCCAGCAGCCACAACAGGGCTTTGGGCTATGGCTACACCTTC; CDR3: CASSHNRALGYGYTF
J: TRBJ2-1; V: TRBV29-1; D: NA; size: NA; DNA: TGCAGCGTTGACTCAGTCTACAATGAGCAGTTCTTC; CDR3: CSVDSVYNEQFF
J: TRBJ2-3; V: TRBV10-3; D: NA; size: NA; DNA: TGTGCCACGACCCGGGACACTAGCACAGATACGCAGTATTTT; CDR3: CATTRDTSTDTQYF
J: TRBJ1-1; V: TRBV30; D: NA; size: NA; DNA: TGTGCCTGGAGTAGCAGGTGGGACACTGAAGCTTTCTTT; CDR3: CAWSSRWDTEAFF
J: TRBJ2-7; V: TRBV5-5; D: TRBD2; size: NA; DNA: TGTGCCAGCAGCCCGGGGGGGCTAGGGCAAGAGCAGTACTTC; CDR3: CASSPGGLGQEQYF
J: TRBJ2-7; V: TRBV7-2; D: NA; size: few; DNA: TGTGCCAGCAGCTTCGACACGGCTGCCTACGAGCAGTACTTC; CDR3: CASSFDTAAYEQYF
J: TRBJ2-7; V: TRBV6-6; D: NA; size: few; DNA: TGTGCCAGCAGTTACGGCGGGGCGAGCTCCTACGAGCAGTACTTC; CDR3: CASSYGGASSYEQYF
J: TRBJ1-5; V: TRBV6-4; D: NA; size: NA; DNA: TGTGCCAGCAGCTGGGACACCGATCAGCCCCAGCATTTT; CDR3: CASSWDTDQPQHF
J: TRBJ1-1; V: TRBV5-1; D: TRBD1; size: NA; DNA: TGCGCCAGCAGCCCAGACAGGGGAGGGACTGAAGCTTTCTTT; CDR3: CASSPDRGGTEAFF
J: TRBJ1-1; V: TRBV19; D: NA; size: few; DNA: TGTGCCAGTACCCCCCCGTGGGAGGGGAACACTGAAGCTTTCTTT; CDR3: CASTPPWEGNTEAFF
J: TRBJ1-1; V: TRBV19; D: TRBD1; size: NA; DNA: TGTGCCAGTACCTATATGAGGGCCGGGACAGTTCCGAACACTGAAGCTTTCTTT; CDR3: CASTYMRAGTVPNTEAFF
J: TRBJ1-1; V: TRBV18; D: NA; size: NA; DNA: TGTGCCAGCTCGTACGGGGACACTGAAGCTTTCTTT; CDR3: CASSYGDTEAFF
J: TRBJ2-1; V: TRBV6-2/TRBV6-3; D: NA; size: NA; DNA: TGTGCCAGCAGTTTTAGGGGCCCTGAGCAGTTCTTC; CDR3: CASSFRGPEQFF
J: TRBJ1-5; V: TRBV12-3/TRBV12-4; D: TRBD1; size: NA; DNA: TGTGCCAGCACCACAGGGGATCAGCCCCAGCATTTT; CDR3: CASTTGDQPQHF
J: TRBJ2-1; V: TRBV11-2; D: NA; size: few; DNA: TGTGCCAGCAGATCTGCTCGGGGTGAGCAGTTCTTC; CDR3: CASRSARGEQFF
J: TRBJ1-1; V: TRBV19; D: NA; size: few; DNA: TGTGCCAGTAGACGGGACCGACAGGTTTACACTGAAGCTTTCTTT; CDR3: CASRRDRQVYTEAFF
J: TRBJ1-2; V: TRBV4-2; D: NA; size: NA; DNA: TGTGCCAGCAGCCAAGCAGGGAAAGAAGGCTACACCTTC; CDR3: CASSQAGKEGYTF
J: TRBJ1-1; V: TRBV19; D: NA; size: NA; DNA: TGTGCCAGTAGTCGCCCAAACAGGGCCCACACTGAAGCTTTCTTT; CDR3: CASSRPNRAHTEAFF
J: TRBJ2-1; V: TRBV11-2; D: TRBD2; size: NA; DNA: TGTGCCAGCAGCTCCTTAACGGGGGGGTCCTACAATGAGCAGTTCTTC; CDR3: CASSSLTGGSYNEQFF
J: TRBJ2-6; V: TRBV6-4; D: TRBD2; size: NA; DNA: TGTGCCAGCAGTGAACGGGGGGCTGGGGCCAACGTCCTGACTTTC; CDR3: CASSERGAGANVLTF
J: TRBJ1-6; V: TRBV6-6; D: TRBD1; size: NA; DNA: TGTGCCAGCAGTCCCGAGGGGGCCACCCTGCATAATTCACCCCTCCACTTT; CDR3: CASSPEGATLHNSPLHF
J: TRBJ2-7; V: TRBV18; D: NA; size: NA; DNA: TGTGCCAGCTCACTACAGGGGACTCCCTCCTACGAGCAGTACTTC; CDR3: CASSLQGTPSYEQYF
J: TRBJ2-4; V: TRBV11-2; D: NA; size: NA; DNA: TGTGCCAGCAGCGCCCGTACAGGGCGCGGAATTCAGTACTTC; CDR3: CASSARTGRGIQYF
J: TRBJ1-1; V: TRBV5-5; D: NA; size: NA; DNA: TGTGCCAGCAGCCACGTTTGGGGAGGACGGCACATGAACACTGAAGCTTTCTTT; CDR3: CASSHVWGGRHMNTEAFF
J: TRBJ1-5; V: TRBV2; D: TRBD1; size: once; DNA: TGTGCCAGCAGTGCGACAGGGGGAACGGTCAGCAATCAGCCCCAGCATTTT; CDR3: CASSATGGTVSNQPQHF
J: TRBJ1-1; V: TRBV27; D: NA; size: NA; DNA: TGTGCCAGCAGTTTTTTGGGGGGGCAAGCTTTCTTT; CDR3: CASSFLGGQAFF